Listed here are 6 T cell receptor beta chains from one sample, sequenced in a study of blood T cell repertoires in COVID-19. Libraries were prepared by immunoSEQ multiplex PCR; TCRdb keeps only in-frame clonotypes and omits some of them. The data show under 200,000 clones, under 80% seen once. The material sequenced was peripheral blood. The receptors were sampled from a man in his sixties or seventies with acute or convalescent COVID-19.

This clone was seen only once. The chain combines TRBV18 with TRBJ2-2, with TRBD1 matching over 8 bases. CDR3 size: 17 residues. Germline-derived CDR1 and CDR2 are KGHSH and LQKENI. V shed 1 base, J shed 0 bases, and the junction held 4 bases outside the gene matches. The CDR3 region is CASSPRGQASNTGELFF. In nucleotides, the CDR3 is TGTGCCAGCTCACCACGGGGACAGGCTTCGAACACCGGGGAGCTGTTTTTT.

This clone was picked up many times. The chain joins TRBV4-1 to TRBJ1-4, with D hard to call. The CDR3 is 14 amino acids. Trimming shortened V by 1 base and J by 7 bases, and 10 bases separated the two germline ends. Germline values: CDR1 MGHRA, CDR2 YSYEKL. CDR3 bases: TGCGCCAGCAGCCAAGTTCCGACTGGTGAAAAACTGTTTTTT. Encoded protein: CASSQVPTGEKLFF.

The J gene is TRBJ2-5, the V gene TRBV6-5; TRBD1 aligns across 9 bases. V shed 6 bases, J shed 5 bases, and the junction held 7 bases outside the gene matches. CDR3 length: 14 residues. Germline values: CDR1 MNHEY, CDR2 SVGAGI. This CDR3 reads CASRPGQGRETQYF. The CDR3 DNA follows: TGTGCCAGCAGACCGGGACAGGGCAGGGAGACCCAGTACTTC.

This chain joins TRBV7-9 and TRBJ2-5; TRBD1 agrees at 10 bases. The CDR3 has 17 amino acids. The germline gives CDR1 SEHNR, CDR2 FQNEAQ (reference sequence). Germline trimming cut 5 bases from V and 4 bases from J; bases unmatched to any gene: 13. The CDR3 region is CASSHPFGQGVSETQYF. CDR3 DNA sequence: TGTGCCAGCAGCCACCCCTTCGGACAGGGGGTTTCAGAGACCCAGTACTTC.

The chain carries TRBV30 and TRBJ1-5, with a weak D call TRBD1 (5 bases). V was shortened by 4 bases and J by 6 bases, with 13 bases between the two germline ends. This CDR3 comprises 13 residues. The germline gives CDR1 GTSNPN, CDR2 SVGIG (reference sequence). CDR3 sequence reads: CAWNPDGGQPQHF. The CDR3 nucleotides read TGTGCCTGGAATCCGGACGGGGGTCAGCCCCAGCATTTT.

The V call is TRBV9, the J call TRBJ2-1, with 9 bases fitting TRBD2. CDR1 and CDR2 from the germline V gene are SGDLS and YYNGEE. With 2 bases clipped from V and 3 bases from J, the junction kept 12 bases outside the gene matches. CDR3 length equals 18 residues. CDR3 sequence (DNA): TGTGCCAGCAGCGTTGACCCCGGACTAGCGCGAAGCTACAATGAGCAGTTCTTC. Protein: CASSVDPGLARSYNEQFF.